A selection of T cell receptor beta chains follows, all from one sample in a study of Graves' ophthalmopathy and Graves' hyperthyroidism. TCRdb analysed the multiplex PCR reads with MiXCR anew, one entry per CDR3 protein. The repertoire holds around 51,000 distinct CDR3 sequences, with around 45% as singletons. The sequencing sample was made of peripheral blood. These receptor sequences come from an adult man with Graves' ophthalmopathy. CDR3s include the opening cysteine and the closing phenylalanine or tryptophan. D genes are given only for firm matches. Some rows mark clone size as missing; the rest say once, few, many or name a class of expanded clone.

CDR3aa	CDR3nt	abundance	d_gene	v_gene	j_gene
CASSSGHAGDGYTF	TGTGCCAGCAGTTCCGGACATGCCGGGGATGGCTACACCTTC	few	NA	TRBV2	TRBJ1-2
CASSKGLAGAPHEQYF	TGCGCCAGCAGCAAGGGACTAGCGGGAGCCCCCCACGAGCAGTACTTC	many	TRBD2	TRBV5-1	TRBJ2-7
CASSPTVSGNTIYF	TGTGCCAGCAGCCCGACAGTCTCTGGAAACACCATATATTTT	many	NA	TRBV9	TRBJ1-3
CATSDDRGGNQPQHF	TGTGCCACCAGTGATGACAGGGGAGGCAATCAGCCCCAGCATTTT	medium-sized	TRBD1	TRBV24-1	TRBJ1-5
CSARDRTSGTDTQYF	TGCAGTGCTAGAGATCGGACTAGCGGCACAGATACGCAGTATTTT	many	TRBD2	TRBV20-1	TRBJ2-3
CGLVLYNEQFF	TGCGGACTAGTATTATACAATGAGCAGTTCTTC	NA	TRBD2	TRBV30	TRBJ2-1
CASGSPMTGTYVQYF	TGTGCTTCGGGGTCCCCGATGACAGGGACCTACGTGCAGTACTTC	NA	TRBD1	TRBV7-9	TRBJ2-7
CASSPLADPTDEQYF	TGCGCCAGCAGCCCACTCGCGGATCCAACCGACGAGCAGTACTTC	NA	NA	TRBV11-2	TRBJ2-7
CSASPRDRLEDTQYF	TGCAGTGCCAGCCCCCGGGACAGGTTAGAAGATACGCAGTATTTT	NA	TRBD1	TRBV20-1	TRBJ2-3
CAISEDRTTNEQFF	TGTGCCATCAGTGAGGACAGGACAACTAATGAGCAGTTCTTC	few	NA	TRBV10-3	TRBJ2-1
CSVAGGADEKLFF	TGCAGCGTTGCAGGGGGCGCGGATGAAAAACTGTTTTTT	NA	TRBD1	TRBV29-1	TRBJ1-4
CASSRDWVADQETQYF	TGTGCCAGCAGTCGTGACTGGGTGGCGGACCAAGAGACCCAGTACTTC	many	NA	TRBV6-5	TRBJ2-5
CAELAVVSSYEQYF	TGTGCCGAGCTAGCGGTTGTAAGCTCCTACGAGCAGTACTTC	many	TRBD2	TRBV9	TRBJ2-7
CASSPSTGSVETQYF	TGTGCCAGTAGCCCGTCAACAGGGTCTGTCGAGACCCAGTACTTC	NA	NA	TRBV19	TRBJ2-5
CASSTTSLSGF	TGCGCCAGCAGCACGACTAGCTTAAGCGGATTT	NA	NA	TRBV5-1	TRBJ1-1
CSARGGLVDGYTF	TGCAGTGCTAGAGGCGGGTTAGTCGATGGCTACACCTTC	NA	NA	TRBV20-1	TRBJ1-2
CSARDLARESYEQYF	TGCAGTGCTAGAGATCTTGCCAGAGAAAGCTACGAGCAGTACTTC	many	NA	TRBV20-1	TRBJ2-7